The rows below give T cell receptor beta chains drawn from one sample of a study of blood T cell repertoires in COVID-19. Profiling relied on immunoSEQ multiplex PCR, and the TCRdb table lists in-frame clones only, not all of them. This sample yields about 480,000 clones, of which more than 75% are seen a single time; over 1.5% belongs to the top ten. Sequencing was performed on PBMCs or T cells enriched from blood (not recorded which). The receptor set was obtained from a woman aged 40 to 50 who had recovered from COVID-19. CDR3s leave out the opening cysteine and the closing phenylalanine or tryptophan. Fields, in order: V gene, CDR3 length, J gene, CDR3 protein.

v_gene: TRBV5-4
len: 11
j_gene: TRBJ1-2
CDR3aa: ASSPDSNYGYT

v_gene: TRBV28
len: 9
j_gene: TRBJ1-1
CDR3aa: ASNREDEAF

v_gene: TRBV6-1
len: 13
j_gene: TRBJ2-7
CDR3aa: ASSDLGTSNYEQY

v_gene: TRBV18
len: 14
j_gene: TRBJ1-1
CDR3aa: ASSPPATGMNTEAF

v_gene: TRBV7-9
len: 12
j_gene: TRBJ1-2
CDR3aa: ASSLARGGDGYT

v_gene: TRBV24-1
len: 14
j_gene: TRBJ2-3
CDR3aa: ATSDSGLAGADTQY

v_gene: TRBV4-3
len: 16
j_gene: TRBJ1-4
CDR3aa: ASSQTGQGRRGREKLF

v_gene: TRBV5-4
len: 16
j_gene: TRBJ2-1
CDR3aa: ASSLGSGLAGGYNEQF

v_gene: TRBV4-1
len: 14
j_gene: TRBJ1-1
CDR3aa: ASSQTGGAPDTEAF

v_gene: TRBV13
len: 13
j_gene: TRBJ2-3
CDR3aa: ASRPDSTSTDTQY

v_gene: TRBV27
len: 13
j_gene: TRBJ1-1
CDR3aa: ASTNLGTGNTEAF

v_gene: TRBV21-1
len: 13
j_gene: TRBJ1-1
CDR3aa: ASSSHGPDSGEAF

v_gene: TRBV7-9
len: 12
j_gene: TRBJ2-7
CDR3aa: ASSQWDRPYEQY

v_gene: TRBV5-1
len: 14
j_gene: TRBJ2-2
CDR3aa: ASSVGQGGPTGELF

v_gene: TRBV2
len: 12
j_gene: TRBJ2-1
CDR3aa: AIPGQGAYNEQF

v_gene: TRBV2
len: 12
j_gene: TRBJ2-7
CDR3aa: ASRRSGDSYEQY

v_gene: TRBV6-5
len: 14
j_gene: TRBJ2-1
CDR3aa: ASSYSYRLDRDEQF

v_gene: TRBV7-8
len: 13
j_gene: TRBJ1-6
CDR3aa: ASSPRTGSNSPLH

v_gene: TRBV7-9
len: 10
j_gene: TRBJ1-1
CDR3aa: ASSQTRTEAF

v_gene: TRBV5-8
len: 14
j_gene: TRBJ2-3
CDR3aa: ASSLEGSPHTDTQY

v_gene: TRBV5-4
len: 15
j_gene: TRBJ2-1
CDR3aa: ASSLVFRTSSYNEQF

v_gene: TRBV5-1
len: 11
j_gene: TRBJ1-1
CDR3aa: ASGQGLNTEAF

v_gene: TRBV30
len: 14
j_gene: TRBJ2-3
CDR3aa: AWSRGDGTGIDTQY

v_gene: TRBV28
len: 13
j_gene: TRBJ1-5
CDR3aa: ASSRTGGGNQPQH

v_gene: TRBV7-9
len: 13
j_gene: TRBJ1-1
CDR3aa: ASTPEGTRNTEAF

v_gene: TRBV7-9
len: 12
j_gene: TRBJ1-2
CDR3aa: ASSPGTGDYGYT

v_gene: TRBV10-2
len: 12
j_gene: TRBJ2-5
CDR3aa: ASSASGDQETQY

v_gene: TRBV19
len: 12
j_gene: TRBJ1-5
CDR3aa: ASMTGYSNQPQH

v_gene: TRBV2
len: 14
j_gene: TRBJ1-2
CDR3aa: ASSDPPPGGAYGYT

v_gene: TRBV5-1
len: 11
j_gene: TRBJ1-2
CDR3aa: ASNTGANYGYT

v_gene: TRBV6-5
len: 14
j_gene: TRBJ2-2
CDR3aa: ASSWGLASNTGELF

v_gene: TRBV27
len: 13
j_gene: TRBJ1-3
CDR3aa: ASRPRRGSGNTIY